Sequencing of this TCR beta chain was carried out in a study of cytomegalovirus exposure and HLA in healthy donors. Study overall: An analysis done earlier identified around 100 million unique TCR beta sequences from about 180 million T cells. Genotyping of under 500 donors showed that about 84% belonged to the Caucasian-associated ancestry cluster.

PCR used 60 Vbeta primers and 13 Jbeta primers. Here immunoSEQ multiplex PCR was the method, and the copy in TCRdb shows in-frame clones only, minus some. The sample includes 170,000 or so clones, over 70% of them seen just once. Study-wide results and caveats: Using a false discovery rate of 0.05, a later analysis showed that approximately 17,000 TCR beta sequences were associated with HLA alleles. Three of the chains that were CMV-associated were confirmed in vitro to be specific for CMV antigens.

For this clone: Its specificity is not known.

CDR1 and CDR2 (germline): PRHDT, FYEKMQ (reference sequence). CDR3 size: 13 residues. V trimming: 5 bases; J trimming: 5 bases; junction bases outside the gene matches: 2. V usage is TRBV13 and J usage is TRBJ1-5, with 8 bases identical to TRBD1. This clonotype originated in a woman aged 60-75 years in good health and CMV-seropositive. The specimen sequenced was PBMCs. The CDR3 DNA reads TGTGCCAGCAGCGCGGACAGGGATCAGCCCCAGCATTTT. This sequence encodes CASSADRDQPQHF.